This T cell receptor beta chain was documented in a study of identical twins. The CDR3 has 13 amino acids. The V end was cut by 3 bases, the J end by 1 base, with 5 bases between. Germline V CDR1 and CDR2: LGHNT, FRNRAP. MiXCR, run by TCRdb on the 5' RACE reads, gives a single entry per CDR3 protein. The sample includes 1.5 million to 2 million distinct CDR3 sequences, roughly a third of them seen just once. This clonotype was obtained from a newborn girl in good health. Sequenced sample: cord blood. J is TRBJ2-3 and V is TRBV12-5; D remains ambiguous. The CDR3 is CASGFGRTDTQYF. CDR3 coding DNA: TGTGCTAGTGGTTTCGGCCGCACAGATACGCAGTATTTT. The whole variable domain, filled in from reference TRBV12-5 and TRBJ2-3, reads DARVTQTPRHKVTEMGQEVTMRCQPILGHNTVFWYRQTMMQGLELLAYFRNRAPLDDSGMPKDRFSAEMPDATLATLKIQPSEPRDSAVYFCASGFGRTDTQYFGPGTRLTVL.